The clone carrying this TCR beta chain is deemed medium-sized (0.01 to 0.1%) by its frequency. Its antigen is unidentified. One tube held mixed TRB-A and TRB-B primer pools for touch-down PCR. Reprocessing the multiplex PCR reads, TCRdb reports a single entry for every CDR3 protein and omits DNA. Its table records some 2,200 distinct CDR3 sequences. Each sample's input was roughly 230 ng genomic DNA, 35,000 to 40,000 genome equivalents. These data belong to a study of T cell clusters in autoimmune cytopenias. About the research overall: The median distinct TRB clonotype count was approximately 2,400 per sample, from a median about 54,000 reads. Study outcomes and limitations: Active autoimmune hepatitis patients had about 3.3-fold fewer exclusive TRB clusters than healthy donors.

The CDR3 contains 15 residues. Germline V CDR1 and CDR2: MNHNS, SASEGT. The sequenced sample was peripheral blood. The TCR sequence derives from a human donor with an autoimmune cytopenia or autoimmune hepatitis (not recorded which). This chain links TRBV6-1 with TRBJ2-3; with no DNA, the TCRdb D assignment of TRBD2 cannot be verified. CDR3 protein: CASSPLAGGTDTQYF.